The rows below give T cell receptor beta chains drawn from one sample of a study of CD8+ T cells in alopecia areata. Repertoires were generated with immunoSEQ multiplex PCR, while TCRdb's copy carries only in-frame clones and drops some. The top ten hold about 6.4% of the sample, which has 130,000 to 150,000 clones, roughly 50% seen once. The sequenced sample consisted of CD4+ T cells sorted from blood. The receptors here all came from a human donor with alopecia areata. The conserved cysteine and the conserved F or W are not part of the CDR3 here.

CDR3: SAGTVLLKTQY; length: 11; V: TRBV29-1
CDR3: ASSEVGLSSGMDEQY; length: 15; V: TRBV7-9
CDR3: ASSLTLDEQF; length: 10; V: TRBV5-1
CDR3: ASNTGTGDNEQF; length: 12; V: TRBV7-9
CDR3: SVEAGDEQY; length: 9; V: TRBV29-1
CDR3: ASSYRPTGFIEQY; length: 13; V: TRBV6-6
CDR3: ASSQRGAEGYT; length: 11; V: TRBV7-9
CDR3: ASSLGLAGDSSYEQY; length: 15; V: TRBV5-1
CDR3: ASSSYRKGAGYGYT; length: 14; V: TRBV7-2
CDR3: ASSRDSGANVLT; length: 12; V: TRBV7-3
CDR3: ASSLEGAKTQY; length: 11; V: TRBV5-1
CDR3: SVDRTGNQETQY; length: 12; V: TRBV29-1
CDR3: SARSSTEAF; length: 9; V: TRBV20-1
CDR3: AWSKGGFTEAF; length: 11; V: TRBV30
CDR3: ASSTSTGRGEETQY; length: 14; V: TRBV7-2
CDR3: SVILAGGSYNEQF; length: 13; V: TRBV29-1
CDR3: ASTLANTYEQY; length: 11; V: TRBV7-9
CDR3: ASSARGVVDQPQH; length: 13; V: TRBV19
CDR3: SAAGTGGYGYT; length: 11; V: TRBV29-1
CDR3: ASSARPGQETQY; length: 12; V: TRBV9
CDR3: ASSPGPGRELF; length: 11; V: TRBV14
CDR3: ASRYRDHEQY; length: 10; V: TRBV28
CDR3: ASTSGIQETQY; length: 11; V: TRBV28
CDR3: ASSLTGYTQY; length: 10; V: TRBV7-2
CDR3: SALAAYSYEQY; length: 11; V: TRBV29-1
CDR3: ASSSLGGYPA; length: 10; V: TRBV28
CDR3: ASSFIGISYEQY; length: 12; V: TRBV27
CDR3: ASSLQQETQY; length: 10; V: TRBV5-1
CDR3: ASSPLGTPRQETQY; length: 14; V: TRBV18
CDR3: ASSLGGGGTEAF; length: 12; V: TRBV5-1
CDR3: AWSVLAAATGELF; length: 13; V: TRBV30
CDR3: ASTRSGTDTQY; length: 11; V: TRBV27
CDR3: ASQLGLAEVETQY; length: 13; V: TRBV25-1